The subject of this entry is one T cell receptor beta chain. What it binds is not known. Measured with immunoSEQ multiplex PCR; TCRdb has only the in-frame clones, and not every one. The sample shows approximately 96,000 clones, around 93% of them seen only once. Time point: cycle 4 day 1 (C4D1), after less than seven weeks of nivolumab. There was relapse after autologous stem cell transplantation in every patient, and there was variation in brentuximab vedotin exposure. CDR1 is LNHDA and CDR2 is SQIVND in the germline V gene (reference sequence). Trimming shortened V by 2 bases and J by 4 bases, and 9 bases separated the two germline ends. The CDR3 is made up of 13 amino acids. The data derive from a study of PD-1 blockade in classical Hodgkin lymphoma. Study at large: Patients were administered nivolumab (3 mg/kg intravenously) every 2 weeks. General study findings and limits: Some patients began nivolumab under 1 year after ASCT. These patients were excluded from later analyses. Patients newly diagnosed and complete responders had comparable baseline diversity.

Sample: peripheral blood mononuclear cells (PBMCs), taken before the fourth cycle of nivolumab. The rearrangement links TRBV19 to TRBJ2-7; maybe TRBD1 (6 bases). This TCR was recovered from a human donor with classical Hodgkin lymphoma. The CDR3 sequence: CASSIQGPYEQYF. CDR3 sequence (DNA): TGTGCCAGTAGTATACAGGGGCCATACGAGCAGTACTTC. The variable domain in full, with the rest retrieved from reference TRBV19 and TRBJ2-7, is DGGITQSPKYLFRKEGQNVTLSCEQNLNHDAMYWYRQDPGQGLRLIYYSQIVNDFQKGDIAEGYSVSREKKESFPLTVTSAQKNPTAFYLCASSIQGPYEQYFGPGTRLTVT.